What follows are 31 T cell receptor beta chains derived from one specimen sequenced in a study of T cell repertoires in cytomegalovirus infection. MiXCR was run by TCRdb on the reads, yielding one entry per CDR3 protein. The table includes about 890,000 distinct CDR3 sequences, roughly 30% detected once. These receptors lack a known antigen. The specimen comprised cultured CD8+ T cells from PBMCs, sampled from culture after CMV antigen stimulation. The receptors come from a human donor in good health (CMV status not recorded). Some clones in this sample may be carry-over from other donors' samples.

The rearrangement joins TRBV2 to TRBJ1-4; perhaps TRBD1 as D (5 bases). The V end lost 3 bases, the J end lost 6 bases, and 14 bases lay between the germline ends. The CDR3 totals 15 residues. CDR1 is SNHLY and CDR2 is FYNNEI in the germline V gene. CDR3 residues: CASSDGGGPDEKLFF. The CDR3 nucleotides are TGTGCCAGCAGTGATGGGGGGGGTCCAGATGAAAAACTGTTTTTT.

This chain links TRBV24-1 with TRBJ2-3; D gene ambiguous. Germline values: CDR1 KGHDR, CDR2 SFDVKD. The CDR3 has 13 amino acids. Trimming took off 7 bases at V and 4 bases at J, with 11 bases between the two ends. Here the CDR3 reads CATSPPGADTQYF. CDR3 DNA: TGTGCCACCAGCCCCCCCGGAGCAGATACGCAGTATTTT.

In this sample, this clonotype turned up many times. This sequence joins TRBV4-1 and TRBJ1-5; D uncertain. Deletions cut 3 bases from V and 0 bases from J, with 6 bases between. This CDR3 is built from 14 residues. Germline V gene data show CDR1 as MGHRA and CDR2 as YSYEKL. CDR3 DNA sequence: TGCGCCAGCAGCCAGGGAAATAGCAATCAGCCCCAGCATTTT. The encoded protein is CASSQGNSNQPQHF.

This chain joins TRBV7-9 and TRBJ1-6; no clear D. V lost 5 bases to trimming and J lost 6 bases, with 17 bases between them. The CDR3 runs to 16 residues. From germline, CDR1 is SEHNR and CDR2 FQNEAQ (reference sequence). The CDR3 coding sequence is TGTGCCAGCAGCCAGTCATTTGGGCAGTTTAATTCACCCCTCCACTTT. This translates into CASSQSFGQFNSPLHF.

The chain is built from TRBV6-5 and TRBJ2-1, with 8 bases aligning to TRBD2. The CDR3 is 15 amino acids. From germline, CDR1 is MNHEY and CDR2 SVGAGI. Germline trimming cut 4 bases from V and 8 bases from J; bases unmatched to any gene: 10. The DNA of the CDR3 is TGTGCCAGCAGTTTCCACGGGGGGGGGGTCGATGAGCAGTTCTTC. Protein: CASSFHGGGVDEQFF.

This clonotype was seen at least ten times. J is TRBJ2-5 and V is TRBV7-2, with D hard to call. This CDR3 comprises 16 residues. Trimming took 2 bases from V and 5 from J, leaving 18 bases between them. Germline V gives CDR1 SGHTA, CDR2 FQGNSA. CDR3 bases: TGTGCCAGCAGCTTACAACTGGGTATGCCCAGGGAGACCCAGTACTTC. Translation gives CASSLQLGMPRETQYF.

The rearrangement uses TRBV19 and TRBJ2-7, with 7 bases identical to TRBD1. The CDR3 runs 14 residues. CDR1 and CDR2 (germline): LNHDA, SQIVND (reference sequence). V lost 2 bases and J lost 3; bases outside the gene matches: 4. CDR3 amino acids: CASSITQGLYEQYF. CDR3 DNA: TGTGCCAGTAGTATAACACAGGGGCTCTACGAGCAGTACTTC.

The chain couples TRBV2 to TRBJ1-2; tentatively, D is TRBD1 (5 bases). Germline lookup yields CDR1 SNHLY and CDR2 FYNNEI. The CDR3 extends over 13 amino acids. Trimming removed 10 bases from V and 0 bases from J, with 12 bases in between. In DNA form, the CDR3 reads TGTGCCAACAGCGAGGACACTAACTATGGCTACACCTTC. Its protein is CANSEDTNYGYTF.

The rearrangement joins TRBV20-1 to TRBJ2-3; TRBD2 matches at 9 bases. Losses at the gene ends were 0 bases for V and 4 bases for J; bases not matched to a gene: 8. CDR1 is DFQATT and CDR2 is SNEGSKA in the germline V gene (reference sequence). The CDR3 has 16 residues. The CDR3 is CSARDSASGVSDTQYF. CDR3 in DNA: TGCAGTGCTAGAGATTCCGCTAGCGGGGTTTCAGATACGCAGTATTTT.

At least ten counts were recorded for this clonotype. The V call is TRBV4-1, the J call TRBJ1-4; D uncertain. CDR1 is MGHRA and CDR2 is YSYEKL in the germline V gene. The CDR3 has 13 amino acids. V lost 0 bases to trimming and J lost 10 bases, with 9 bases between them. Written as DNA, the CDR3 is TGCGCCAGCAGCCAAGAAGGTTGGGGAAAACTGTTTTTT. The encoded protein is CASSQEGWGKLFF.

The genes are TRBV6-5 and TRBJ2-5, with unresolved D. This CDR3 comprises 13 residues. CDR1 and CDR2 (germline): MNHEY, SVGAGI. Trimming took off 2 bases at V and 5 bases at J, with 9 bases between the two ends. The CDR3 coding sequence is TGTGCCAGCAGTTACGATTTCTCGGAGACCCAGTACTTC. Amino acid sequence: CASSYDFSETQYF.

There are many counts of this clonotype. This chain joins TRBV6-5 and TRBJ1-1; D remains unclear. V lost 2 bases and J lost 6, with 10 bases in between. Germline V gene sequence: CDR1 MNHEY, CDR2 SVGAGI. This CDR3 has 13 residues. CDR3 in DNA: TGTGCCAGCAGTTACGGTAGGGTCTCTGAAGCTTTCTTT. It codes for CASSYGRVSEAFF.

The gene calls are TRBV10-3 and TRBJ1-1, with a possible D match to TRBD1 (5 bases). V lost 6 bases, J lost 0 bases, and 11 bases lay in between. CDR1 is ENHRY and CDR2 is SYGVKD in the germline V gene. This CDR3 spans 14 amino acids. CDR3 in DNA: TGTGCCATCAGCGGTGGGGGAATGAACACTGAAGCTTTCTTT. Its protein is CAISGGGMNTEAFF.

There are a few counts of this clonotype. The chain is built from TRBV2 and TRBJ2-7; D remains ambiguous. The CDR3 sequence is 14 residues long. V was clipped by 1 base and J by 3 bases, with 10 bases between them. Germline CDR1 reads SNHLY; CDR2 reads FYNNEI. CDR3 nucleotide sequence: TGTGCCAGCAGTGAAGAGGTAACCTACTACGAGCAGTACTTC. Translation: CASSEEVTYYEQYF.

This clonotype was seen more than once but under ten times. The V gene is TRBV19, the J gene TRBJ2-1; a weak D match, TRBD2 (5 bases). Trimming took 0 bases from V and 8 from J, leaving 14 bases between them. This CDR3 is 15 amino acids long. Germline V gives CDR1 LNHDA, CDR2 SQIVND (reference sequence). CDR3 amino acids: CASSIDGGGRYEQFF. The CDR3 DNA reads as TGTGCCAGTAGTATAGACGGCGGAGGTCGTTATGAGCAGTTCTTC. The full variable domain, its missing parts supplied by reference TRBV19 and TRBJ2-1, is DGGITQSPKYLFRKEGQNVTLSCEQNLNHDAMYWYRQDPGQGLRLIYYSQIVNDFQKGDIAEGYSVSREKKESFPLTVTSAQKNPTAFYLCASSIDGGGRYEQFFGPGTRLTVL.

The chain carries TRBV7-9 and TRBJ1-1; D possibly corresponds to TRBD1 (5 bases). Per the germline V gene, CDR1 is SEHNR and CDR2 is FQNEAQ (reference sequence). Trimming took off 3 bases at V and 7 bases at J, with 9 bases between the two ends. The CDR3 length is 12 residues. CDR3 coding DNA: TGTGCCAGCAGCTTCGGGGCCGTTGAAGCTTTCTTT. Translating gives CASSFGAVEAFF. Full variable domain (outside the CDR3, taken from reference TRBV7-9 and TRBJ1-1): DTGVSQNPRHKITKRGQNVTFRCDPISEHNRLYWYRQTLGQGPEFLTYFQNEAQLEKSRLLSDRFSAERPKGSFSTLEIQRTEQGDSAMYLCASSFGAVEAFFGQGTRLTVV.

The chain joins TRBV7-6 to TRBJ1-2; unclear D gene. Germline V lookup: CDR1 SGHVS, CDR2 FNYEAQ. Trimming stripped 1 base from V and 3 bases from J, with 9 bases between. This CDR3 spans 14 amino acids. The CDR3 reads CASSLVSGDYGYTF. CDR3 sequence (DNA): TGTGCCAGCAGCTTAGTCTCCGGGGACTATGGCTACACCTTC.

The chain is built from TRBV19 and TRBJ1-1; no clear D. The germline gives CDR1 LNHDA, CDR2 SQIVND (reference sequence). V was pared by 7 bases and J by 4 bases, with 13 bases between. This CDR3 has 13 residues. The CDR3 sequence: CASNTQEPTEAFF. The CDR3 nucleotides are TGTGCCAGTAACACCCAGGAGCCCACTGAAGCTTTCTTT.

This chain joins TRBV6-6 and TRBJ1-2; 10 positions match TRBD1. This CDR3 region has 16 residues. Trimming cost V 5 bases and J 0 bases; bases outside gene matches: 6. The germline CDR1 and CDR2 sequences are MNHNY and SVGAGI (reference sequence). The CDR3 protein is CASSTGTGETNYGYTF. For the CDR3, the DNA is TGTGCCAGCAGTACCGGGACAGGGGAGACTAACTATGGCTACACCTTC.

A remark on this clonotype: As the CDR3 is not closed by the conserved phenylalanine or tryptophan, this likely results from a read error. The chain recombines TRBV12-5 with TRBJ1-1; D not resolved. From germline, CDR1 is LGHNT and CDR2 FRNRAP. Trimming left V 0 bases short and J 11 bases short, with 16 bases between. The CDR3 extends over 14 amino acids. CDR3 DNA: TGTGCTAGTGGTTTGGTTGCAGGACGAGAAGCGGCTTTCCTT. This translates into CASGLVAGREAAFL.

This clonotype came up many times. The V gene is TRBV7-3, the J gene TRBJ2-3; D perhaps matches TRBD2 (6 bases). Germline lookup yields CDR1 SGHTA and CDR2 FQGTGA. The CDR3 has 16 residues. V lost 5 bases and J lost 4, with 19 bases in between. CDR3 sequence (DNA): TGTGCCAGCAGCCCACTCAAATTTAGGAGGGCAGATACGCAGTATTTT. This translates into CASSPLKFRRADTQYF.

The chain links TRBV9 to TRBJ2-1; a possible D gene is TRBD2 (5 bases). V lost 3 bases, J lost 6 bases, and 7 bases lay in between. The CDR3 totals 12 residues. The germline CDR1 and CDR2 sequences are SGDLS and YYNGEE. The CDR3: CASSGTPNEQFF. The CDR3 coding sequence is TGTGCCAGCAGCGGGACTCCCAATGAGCAGTTCTTC.

In its sample, this clonotype was seen a few times. The chain recombines TRBV5-4 with TRBJ2-1; TRBD1 matches 10 bases. The CDR3 runs 17 residues. Germline lookup yields CDR1 SGHNT and CDR2 YYREEE (reference sequence). V gave up 4 bases and J gave up 4 bases; unmatched junction bases: 11. In DNA form, the CDR3 reads TGTGCCAGCAGCCTCGACCCGGGACAGGGGAATTACAATGAGCAGTTCTTC. It yields the protein CASSLDPGQGNYNEQFF.

DNA for the CDR3: TGTGCCAGCAGCTTTGGCAGGATTCAGCCCCAGCATTTT. It specifies CASSFGRIQPQHF. The chain joins TRBV27 to TRBJ1-5; D uncertain. The CDR3 covers 13 residues. Looked up from germline, CDR1 is MNHEY and CDR2 is SMNVEV (reference sequence). V lost 6 bases and J lost 6, with 12 bases in between.

This chain links TRBV13 with TRBJ1-2; D perhaps matches TRBD1 (5 bases). V lost 0 bases to trimming and J lost 7 bases, with 15 bases between them. Germline V CDR1 and CDR2: PRHDT, FYEKMQ (reference sequence). The length of the CDR3 is 15 residues. This CDR3 reads CASSLGRQGHLGYTF. The CDR3 nucleotides are TGTGCCAGCAGCTTAGGTCGGCAGGGCCATCTTGGCTACACCTTC.

This sequence joins TRBV2 and TRBJ1-2; D might be TRBD1 (6 bases). CDR1 and CDR2 from the germline V gene are SNHLY and FYNNEI. The CDR3 consists of 17 residues. Trimming cost V 5 bases and J 3 bases, with 22 bases left between them. CDR3: CASSSTGAGENDYGYTF. CDR3 sequence (DNA): TGTGCCAGCAGTTCCACTGGGGCAGGGGAAAACGACTATGGCTACACCTTC. Together with reference TRBV2 and TRBJ1-2, the CDR3 gives the full variable domain: EPEVTQTPSHQVTQMGQEVILRCVPISNHLYFYWYRQILGQKVEFLVSFYNNEISEKSEIFDDQFSVERPDGSNFTLKIRSTKLEDSAMYFCASSSTGAGENDYGYTFGSGTRLTVV.

This clonotype was seen many times. V gene TRBV6-5 combines with J gene TRBJ2-3; D tentatively fits TRBD1 or TRBD2 (6 bases each). V was pared by 0 bases and J by 0 bases, with 10 bases between. Germline CDR1 is MNHEY and CDR2 is SVGAGI. CDR3 length: 16 amino acids. DNA of the CDR3: TGTGCCAGCAGTTACTCGTCGGGGGCTAGCACAGATACGCAGTATTTT. Amino acids: CASSYSSGASTDTQYF.

The CDR3 nucleotides read TGTGCCAGCTCCTCGGGGCAATCTCTCGGCGGTGAGACCCAGTACTTC. Translating it yields CASSSGQSLGGETQYF. The chain is built from TRBV18 and TRBJ2-5; TRBD1 or TRBD2 may be the D gene (5 bases each). This CDR3 comprises 16 residues. V dropped 6 bases and J dropped 5 bases, with 22 bases sitting between them. From germline, CDR1 is KGHSH and CDR2 LQKENI.

The rearrangement uses TRBV11-2 and TRBJ2-7; D gene ambiguous. The CDR3 consists of 14 residues. Germline V gene data show CDR1 as SGHAT and CDR2 as FQNNGV. The ends were cut back, 6 bases at V and 0 bases at J, with 12 bases in the middle. CDR3 DNA: TGTGCCAGCAGGGCCTTGGACGGCTCCTACGAGCAGTACGTC. This encodes CASRALDGSYEQYV.

This chain uses TRBV5-6 with TRBJ2-7; D tentatively fits TRBD1 or TRBD2 (5 bases each). CDR1 is SGHDT, CDR2 YYEEEE, per germline. The CDR3 runs 12 residues. V lost 7 bases and J 6 bases, leaving 14 bases between the germline ends. CDR3 amino acids: CASGDGAREQYF. The CDR3 DNA is TGTGCCAGCGGGGACGGGGCTCGCGAGCAGTACTTC.

This clonotype has ten or more counts. This sequence joins TRBV7-2 and TRBJ1-2; no clear D gene. The length of the CDR3 is 15 residues. The V end was cut by 7 bases, the J end by 4 bases, with 19 bases between. CDR1 and CDR2 (germline): SGHTA, FQGNSA. The DNA for the CDR3 is TGTGCCAGCACCTTCGGGGTCCTATCTAGCTATGGCTACACCTTC. Encoded protein: CASTFGVLSSYGYTF. Using reference TRBV7-2 and TRBJ1-2 for the parts outside the CDR3, the full variable domain is GAGVSQSPSNKVTEKGKDVELRCDPISGHTALYWYRQSLGQGLEFLIYFQGNSAPDKSGLPSDRFSAERTGGSVSTLTIQRTQQEDSAVYLCASTFGVLSSYGYTFGSGTRLTVV.